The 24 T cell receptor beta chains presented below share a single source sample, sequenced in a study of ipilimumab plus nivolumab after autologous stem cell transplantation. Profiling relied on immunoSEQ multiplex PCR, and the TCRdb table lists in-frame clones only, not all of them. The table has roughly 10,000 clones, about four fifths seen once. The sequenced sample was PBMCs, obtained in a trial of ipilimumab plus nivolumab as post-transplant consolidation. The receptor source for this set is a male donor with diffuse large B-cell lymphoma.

CDR3: CASSLAGAARGKLFF. DNA of the CDR3: TGTGCCAGCAGCTTGGCCGGGGCAGCCCGAGGAAAACTGTTTTTT. The chain combines TRBV5-4 with TRBJ1-4, with D perhaps matching TRBD1 (5 bases). Per germline, CDR1 SGHNT and CDR2 YYREEE (reference sequence). Trimming took 0 bases from V and 10 from J, leaving 16 bases between them. The CDR3 has 15 residues.

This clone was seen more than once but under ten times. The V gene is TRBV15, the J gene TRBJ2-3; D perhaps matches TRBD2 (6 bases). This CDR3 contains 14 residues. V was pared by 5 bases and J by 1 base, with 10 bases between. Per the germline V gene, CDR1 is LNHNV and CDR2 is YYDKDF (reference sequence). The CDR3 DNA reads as TGTGCCACCAGCTTCGGGACTGGCACAGATACGCAGTATTTT. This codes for CATSFGTGTDTQYF.

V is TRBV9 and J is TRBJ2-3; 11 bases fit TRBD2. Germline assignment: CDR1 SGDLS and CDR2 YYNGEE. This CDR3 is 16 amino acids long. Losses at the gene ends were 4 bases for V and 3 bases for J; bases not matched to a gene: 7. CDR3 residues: CASSPYSGGATDTQYF. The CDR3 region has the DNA TGTGCCAGCAGCCCCTATAGCGGGGGGGCGACAGATACGCAGTATTTT.

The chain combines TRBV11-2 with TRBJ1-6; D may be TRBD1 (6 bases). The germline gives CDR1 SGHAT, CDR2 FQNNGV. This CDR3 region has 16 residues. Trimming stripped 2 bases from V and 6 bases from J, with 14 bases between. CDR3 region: CASSLSQGQFNSPLHF. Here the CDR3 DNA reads TGTGCCAGCAGCTTATCGCAAGGACAGTTTAATTCACCCCTCCACTTT.

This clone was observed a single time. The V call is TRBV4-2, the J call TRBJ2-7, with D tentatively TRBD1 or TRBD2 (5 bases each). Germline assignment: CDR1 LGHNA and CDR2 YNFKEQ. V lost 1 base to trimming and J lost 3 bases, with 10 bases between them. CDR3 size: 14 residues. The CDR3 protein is CASSQGAGSYEQYF. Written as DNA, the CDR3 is TGTGCCAGCAGCCAAGGGGCAGGGAGCTACGAGCAGTACTTC.

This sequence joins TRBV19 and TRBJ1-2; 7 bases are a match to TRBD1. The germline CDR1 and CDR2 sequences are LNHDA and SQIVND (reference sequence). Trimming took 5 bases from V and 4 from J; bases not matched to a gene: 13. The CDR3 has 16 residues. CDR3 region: CASSVLGQTRLYGYTF. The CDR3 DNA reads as TGTGCCAGTAGTGTTCTGGGACAGACAAGACTCTATGGCTACACCTTC.

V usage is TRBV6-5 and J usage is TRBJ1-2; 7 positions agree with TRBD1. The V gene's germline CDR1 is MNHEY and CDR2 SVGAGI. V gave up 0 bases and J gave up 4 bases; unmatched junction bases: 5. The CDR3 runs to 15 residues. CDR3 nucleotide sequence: TGTGCCAGCAGTTACTCGGTTGGACAGGCCTATGGCTACACCTTC. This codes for CASSYSVGQAYGYTF.

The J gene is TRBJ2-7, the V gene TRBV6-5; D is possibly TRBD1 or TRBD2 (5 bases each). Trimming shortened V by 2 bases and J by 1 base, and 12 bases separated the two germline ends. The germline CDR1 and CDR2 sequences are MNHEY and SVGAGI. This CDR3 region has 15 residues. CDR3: CASSYGGAGSYEQYF. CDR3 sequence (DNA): TGTGCCAGCAGTTACGGAGGTGCAGGGTCCTACGAGCAGTACTTC.

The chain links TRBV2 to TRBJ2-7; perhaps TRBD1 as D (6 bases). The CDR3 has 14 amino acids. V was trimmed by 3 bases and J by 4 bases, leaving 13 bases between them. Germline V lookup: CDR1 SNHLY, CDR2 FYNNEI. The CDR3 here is CASSEQGSRYEQYF. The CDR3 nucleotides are TGTGCCAGCAGTGAGCAGGGGAGCAGGTACGAGCAGTACTTC.

This CDR3 is CATINSGANVLTF. The CDR3 DNA reads as TGTGCCACCATAAACTCTGGGGCCAACGTCCTGACTTTC. This chain joins TRBV2 and TRBJ2-6, with unresolved D. The V end was cut by 10 bases, the J end by 0 bases, with 7 bases between. The germline V gene encodes CDR1 SNHLY and CDR2 FYNNEI. This CDR3 comprises 13 residues. The variable domain in full, completed from reference TRBV2 and TRBJ2-6, reads EPEVTQTPSHQVTQMGQEVILRCVPISNHLYFYWYRQILGQKVEFLVSFYNNEISEKSEIFDDQFSVERPDGSNFTLKIRSTKLEDSAMYFCATINSGANVLTFGAGSRLTVL.

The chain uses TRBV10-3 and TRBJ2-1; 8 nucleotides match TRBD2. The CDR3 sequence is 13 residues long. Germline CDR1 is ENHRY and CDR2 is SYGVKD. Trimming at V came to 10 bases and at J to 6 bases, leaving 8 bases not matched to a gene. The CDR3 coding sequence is TGTGCCACCCGCGGGGGGCTAGGCAATGAGCAGTTCTTC. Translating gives CATRGGLGNEQFF.

Here the CDR3 DNA reads TGTGCCAGCAGCTCACAGGCGAACACCGGGGAGCTGTTTTTT. Amino acids: CASSSQANTGELFF. The chain uses TRBV7-3 and TRBJ2-2, with D possibly TRBD1 on 5 matching bases. Germline CDR1 and CDR2: SGHTA and FQGTGA. V shed 4 bases and J shed 0 bases, with 6 bases lying between them. The CDR3 consists of 14 residues.

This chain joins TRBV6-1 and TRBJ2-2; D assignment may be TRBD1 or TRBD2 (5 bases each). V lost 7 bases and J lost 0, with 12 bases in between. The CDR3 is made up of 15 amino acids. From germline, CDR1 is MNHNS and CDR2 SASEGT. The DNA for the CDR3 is TGTGCCAGCACGACCGGGACGGCGAACACCGGGGAGCTGTTTTTT. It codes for CASTTGTANTGELFF.

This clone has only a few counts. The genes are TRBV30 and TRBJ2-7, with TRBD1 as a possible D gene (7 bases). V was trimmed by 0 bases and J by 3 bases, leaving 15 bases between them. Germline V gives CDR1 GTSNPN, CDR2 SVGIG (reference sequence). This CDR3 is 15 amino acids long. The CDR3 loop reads CAWSVPHRGLYEQYF. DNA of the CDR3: TGTGCCTGGAGTGTACCCCACAGGGGACTCTACGAGCAGTACTTC. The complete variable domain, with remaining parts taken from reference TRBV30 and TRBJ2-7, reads SQTIHQWPATLVQPVGSPLSLECTVEGTSNPNLYWYRQAAGRGLQLLFYSVGIGQISSEVPQNLSASRPQDRQFILSSKKLLLSDSGFYLCAWSVPHRGLYEQYFGPGTRLTVT.

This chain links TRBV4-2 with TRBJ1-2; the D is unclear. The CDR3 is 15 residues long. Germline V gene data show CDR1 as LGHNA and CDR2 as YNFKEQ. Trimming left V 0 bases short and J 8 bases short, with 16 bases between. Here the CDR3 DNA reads TGTGCCAGCAGCCAAGATTATTGGGTTAGCTCAGGCTACACCTTC. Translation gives CASSQDYWVSSGYTF.

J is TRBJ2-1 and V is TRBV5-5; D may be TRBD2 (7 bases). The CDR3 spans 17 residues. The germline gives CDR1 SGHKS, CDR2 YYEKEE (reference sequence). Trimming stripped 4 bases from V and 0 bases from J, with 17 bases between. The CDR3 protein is CASSPWAGAPSYNEQFF. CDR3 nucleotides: TGTGCCAGCAGCCCCTGGGCGGGGGCCCCCTCCTACAATGAGCAGTTCTTC.

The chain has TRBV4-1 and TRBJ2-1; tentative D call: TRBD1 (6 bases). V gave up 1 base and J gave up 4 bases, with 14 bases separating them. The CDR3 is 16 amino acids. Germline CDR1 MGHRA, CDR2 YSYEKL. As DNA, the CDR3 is TGCGCCAGCAGCCAAGGGACTGGGACACTATACAATGAGCAGTTCTTC. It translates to CASSQGTGTLYNEQFF.

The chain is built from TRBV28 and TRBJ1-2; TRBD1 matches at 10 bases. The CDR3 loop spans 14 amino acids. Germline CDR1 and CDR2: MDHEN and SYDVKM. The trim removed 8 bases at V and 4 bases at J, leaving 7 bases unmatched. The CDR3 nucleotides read TGTGCCAGCTGCGACAGGGGGCGCTTCTATGGCTACACCTTC. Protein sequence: CASCDRGRFYGYTF.

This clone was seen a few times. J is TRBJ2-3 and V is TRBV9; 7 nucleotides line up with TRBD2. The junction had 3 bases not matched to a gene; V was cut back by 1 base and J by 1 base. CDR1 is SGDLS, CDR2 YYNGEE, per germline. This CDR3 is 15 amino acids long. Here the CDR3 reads CASSVYSGGTDTQYF. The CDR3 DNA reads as TGTGCCAGCAGCGTATACAGCGGGGGCACAGATACGCAGTATTTT.

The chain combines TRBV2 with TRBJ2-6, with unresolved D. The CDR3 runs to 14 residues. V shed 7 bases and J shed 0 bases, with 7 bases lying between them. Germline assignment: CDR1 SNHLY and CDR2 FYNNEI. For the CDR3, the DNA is TGTGCCAGCAACAGTGACTCTGGGGCCAACGTCCTGACTTTC. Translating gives CASNSDSGANVLTF.

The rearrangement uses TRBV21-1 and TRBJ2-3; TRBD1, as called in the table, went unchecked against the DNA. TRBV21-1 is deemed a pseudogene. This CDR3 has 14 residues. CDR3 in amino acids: CASSTQGATNTQYF. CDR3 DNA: TGTGCCAGCAGCACACAGGGGGCAACGAATACGCAGTATTTT.

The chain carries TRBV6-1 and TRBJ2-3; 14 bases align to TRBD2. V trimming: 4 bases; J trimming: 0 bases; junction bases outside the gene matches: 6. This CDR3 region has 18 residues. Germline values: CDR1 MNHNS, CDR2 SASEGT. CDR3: CASSAWTSGGTSTDTQYF. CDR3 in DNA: TGTGCCAGCAGTGCCTGGACTAGCGGGGGGACTAGCACAGATACGCAGTATTTT.

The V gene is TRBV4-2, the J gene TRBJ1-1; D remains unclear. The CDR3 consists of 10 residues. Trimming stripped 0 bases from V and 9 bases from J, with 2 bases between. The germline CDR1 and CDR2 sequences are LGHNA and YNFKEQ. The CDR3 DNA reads TGTGCCAGCAGCCAAGAGAAAGCTTTCTTT. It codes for CASSQEKAFF.

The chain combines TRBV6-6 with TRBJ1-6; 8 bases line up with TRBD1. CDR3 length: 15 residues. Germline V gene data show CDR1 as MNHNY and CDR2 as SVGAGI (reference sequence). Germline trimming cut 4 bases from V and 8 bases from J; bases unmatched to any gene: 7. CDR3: CASSLNRGLDSPLHF. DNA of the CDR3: TGTGCCAGCAGTTTAAACAGGGGGTTAGATTCACCCCTCCACTTT.